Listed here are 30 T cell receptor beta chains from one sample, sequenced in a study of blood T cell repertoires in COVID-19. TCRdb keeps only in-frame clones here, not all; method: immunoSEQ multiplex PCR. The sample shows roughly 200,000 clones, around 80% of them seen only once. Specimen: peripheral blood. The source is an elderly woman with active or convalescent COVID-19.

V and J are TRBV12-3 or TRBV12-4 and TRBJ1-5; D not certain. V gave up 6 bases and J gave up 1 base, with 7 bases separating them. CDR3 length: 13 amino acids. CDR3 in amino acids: CASSLGSNQPQHF. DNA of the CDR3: TGTGCCAGCAGCCTCGGGAGCAATCAGCCCCAGCATTTT.

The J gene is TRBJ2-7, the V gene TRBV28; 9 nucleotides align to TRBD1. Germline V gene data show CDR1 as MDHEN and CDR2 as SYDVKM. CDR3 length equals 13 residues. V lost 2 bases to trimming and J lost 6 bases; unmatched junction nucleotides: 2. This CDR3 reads CASSLVTGGEQYF. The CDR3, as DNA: TGTGCCAGCAGTTTAGTGACAGGGGGCGAGCAGTACTTC.

CDR3 residues: CASSQVRASGNTIYF. CDR3 DNA sequence: TGTGCCAGCAGCCAAGTCAGGGCCTCTGGAAACACCATATATTTT. The rearrangement joins TRBV4-2 to TRBJ1-3; tentatively, D is TRBD1 (5 bases). V lost 1 base and J lost 0, with 7 bases in between. The CDR3 extends over 15 amino acids. CDR1 is LGHNA and CDR2 is YNFKEQ in the germline V gene.

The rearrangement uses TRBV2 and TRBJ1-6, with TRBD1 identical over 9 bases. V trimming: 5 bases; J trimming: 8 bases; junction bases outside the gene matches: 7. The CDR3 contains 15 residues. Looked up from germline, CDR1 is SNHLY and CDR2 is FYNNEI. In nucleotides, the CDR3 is TGTGCCAGCAGTAAAACAGGGGGCGAATATTCACCCCTCCACTTT. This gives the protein CASSKTGGEYSPLHF.

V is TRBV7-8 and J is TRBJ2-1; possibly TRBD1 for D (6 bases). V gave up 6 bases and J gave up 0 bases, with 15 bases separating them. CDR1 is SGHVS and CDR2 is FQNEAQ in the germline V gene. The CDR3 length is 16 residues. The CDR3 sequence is CASRSTGRSSYNEQFF. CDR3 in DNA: TGTGCCAGCAGGTCGACAGGCAGAAGCTCCTACAATGAGCAGTTCTTC.

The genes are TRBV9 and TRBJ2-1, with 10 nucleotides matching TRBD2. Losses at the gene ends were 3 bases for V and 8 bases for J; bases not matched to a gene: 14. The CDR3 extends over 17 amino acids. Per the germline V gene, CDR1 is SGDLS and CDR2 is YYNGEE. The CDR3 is CASSGAPGSGGADEQFF. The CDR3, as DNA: TGTGCCAGCAGCGGAGCCCCGGGAAGCGGGGGGGCAGATGAGCAGTTCTTC.

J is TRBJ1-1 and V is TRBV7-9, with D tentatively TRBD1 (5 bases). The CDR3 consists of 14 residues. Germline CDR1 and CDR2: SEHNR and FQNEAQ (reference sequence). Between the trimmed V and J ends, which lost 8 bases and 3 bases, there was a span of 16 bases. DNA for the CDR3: TGTGCCAGCGCGGGGGTGGGGCGAGACACTGAAGCTTTCTTT. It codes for CASAGVGRDTEAFF.

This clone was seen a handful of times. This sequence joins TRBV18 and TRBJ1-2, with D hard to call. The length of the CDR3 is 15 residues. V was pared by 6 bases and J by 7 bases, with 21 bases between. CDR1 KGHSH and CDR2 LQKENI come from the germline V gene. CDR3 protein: CASSPNTGSSSGYTF. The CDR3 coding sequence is TGTGCCAGCTCCCCCAACACGGGAAGTTCGTCTGGCTACACCTTC.

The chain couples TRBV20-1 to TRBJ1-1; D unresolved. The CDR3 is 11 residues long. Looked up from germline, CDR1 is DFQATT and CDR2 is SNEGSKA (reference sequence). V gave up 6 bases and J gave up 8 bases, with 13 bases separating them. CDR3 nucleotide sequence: TGCAGTGCGCTCCAGGCCCCGGAAGCTTTCTTT. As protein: CSALQAPEAFF.

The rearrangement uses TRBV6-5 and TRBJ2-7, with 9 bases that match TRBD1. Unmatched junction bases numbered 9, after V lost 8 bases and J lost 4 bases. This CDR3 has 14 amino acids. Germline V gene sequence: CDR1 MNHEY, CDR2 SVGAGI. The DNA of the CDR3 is TGTGCCAGCGCGCTACAGGGGGCGGGGTACGAGCAGTACTTC. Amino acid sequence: CASALQGAGYEQYF.

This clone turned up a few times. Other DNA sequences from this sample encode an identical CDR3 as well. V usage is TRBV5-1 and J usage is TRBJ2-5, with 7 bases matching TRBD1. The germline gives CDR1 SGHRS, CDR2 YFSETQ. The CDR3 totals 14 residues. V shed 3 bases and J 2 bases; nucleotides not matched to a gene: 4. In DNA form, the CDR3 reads TGCGCCAGCAGCTGGGGGACAGCGCAAGAGACCCAGTACTTC. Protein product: CASSWGTAQETQYF. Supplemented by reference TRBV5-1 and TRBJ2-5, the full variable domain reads KAGVTQTPRYLIKTRGQQVTLSCSPISGHRSVSWYQQTPGQGLQFLFEYFSETQRNKGNFPGRFSGRQFSNSRSEMNVSTLELGDSALYLCASSWGTAQETQYFGPGTRLLVL.

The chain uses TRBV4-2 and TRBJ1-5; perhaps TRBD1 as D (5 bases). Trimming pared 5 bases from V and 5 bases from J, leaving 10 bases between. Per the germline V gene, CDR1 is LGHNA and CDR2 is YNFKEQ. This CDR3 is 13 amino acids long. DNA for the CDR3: TGTGCCAGCAGCAGAGACAGTCATCAGCCCCAGCATTTT. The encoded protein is CASSRDSHQPQHF.

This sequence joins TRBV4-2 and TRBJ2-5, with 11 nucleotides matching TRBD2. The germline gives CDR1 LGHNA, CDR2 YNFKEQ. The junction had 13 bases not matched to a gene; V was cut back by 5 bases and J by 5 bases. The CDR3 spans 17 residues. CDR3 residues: CASSELSGGAGGETQYF. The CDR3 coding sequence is TGTGCCAGCAGCGAACTTAGCGGGGGGGCAGGTGGGGAGACCCAGTACTTC.

CDR3 loop: CASSETGGVEKLFF. The CDR3 DNA sequence: TGTGCCAGCAGTGAGACAGGGGGCGTTGAAAAACTGTTTTTT. The chain is built from TRBV6-1 and TRBJ1-4; TRBD1 matches 10 bases. The CDR3 length is 14 residues. CDR1 and CDR2 from the germline V gene are MNHNS and SASEGT. Unmatched junction bases numbered 2, after V lost 3 bases and J lost 7 bases.

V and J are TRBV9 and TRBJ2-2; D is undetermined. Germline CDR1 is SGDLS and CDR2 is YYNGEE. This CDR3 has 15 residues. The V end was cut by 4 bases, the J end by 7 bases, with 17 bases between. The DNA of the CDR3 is TGTGCCAGCAGCCCCTCCCCGGTAGTCGGCGGGGAGCTGTTTTTT. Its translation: CASSPSPVVGGELFF. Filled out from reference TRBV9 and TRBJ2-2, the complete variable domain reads DSGVTQTPKHLITATGQRVTLRCSPRSGDLSVYWYQQSLDQGLQFLIQYYNGEERAKGNILERFSAQQFPDLHSELNLSSLELGDSALYFCASSPSPVVGGELFFGEGSRLTVL.

CDR3 residues: CASSQDLGRGWHTGELFF. CDR3 nucleotide sequence: TGTGCCAGCAGCCAAGATCTGGGGCGGGGGTGGCACACCGGGGAGCTGTTTTTT. This chain connects TRBV3-1 (or the pseudogene TRBV3-2) to TRBJ2-2; 7 nucleotides line up with TRBD2. The J segment lost 3 bases and the V segment lost 0 bases, leaving 10 bases of the junction unmatched. Germline CDR1 is LGHDT and CDR2 is YNNKEL (reference sequence). This CDR3 region has 18 residues.

The CDR3 loop is CASSSRTGGNSPLHF. The CDR3, as DNA: TGTGCCAGCAGCTCACGGACAGGCGGGAATTCACCCCTCCACTTT. The chain has TRBV9 and TRBJ1-6, with 7 bases aligning to TRBD1. The CDR3 has 15 residues. V dropped 4 bases and J dropped 7; count of bases not matched to a gene: 8. Germline V gene data show CDR1 as SGDLS and CDR2 as YYNGEE.

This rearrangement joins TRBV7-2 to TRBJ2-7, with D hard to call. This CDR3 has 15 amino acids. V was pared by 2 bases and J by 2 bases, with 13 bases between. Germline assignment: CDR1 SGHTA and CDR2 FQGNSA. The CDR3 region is CASSLYPQETYEQYF. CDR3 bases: TGTGCCAGCAGCTTATACCCCCAGGAAACCTACGAGCAGTACTTC.

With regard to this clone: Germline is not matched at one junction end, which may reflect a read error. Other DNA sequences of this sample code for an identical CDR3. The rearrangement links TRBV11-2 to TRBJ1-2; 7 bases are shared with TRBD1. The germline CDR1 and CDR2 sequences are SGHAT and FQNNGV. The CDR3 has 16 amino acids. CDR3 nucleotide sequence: TGTGCCAGCAGCTTAGGCAGCGCCGGGACAGACTTTGGCTACACTTTC. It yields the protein CASSLGSAGTDFGYTF.

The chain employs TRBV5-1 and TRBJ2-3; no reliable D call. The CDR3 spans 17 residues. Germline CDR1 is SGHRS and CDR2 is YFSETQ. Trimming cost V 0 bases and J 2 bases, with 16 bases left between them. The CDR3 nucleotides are TGCGCCAGCAGCTTGGCCACATTTAATTTCAACACAGATACGCAGTATTTT. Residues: CASSLATFNFNTDTQYF.

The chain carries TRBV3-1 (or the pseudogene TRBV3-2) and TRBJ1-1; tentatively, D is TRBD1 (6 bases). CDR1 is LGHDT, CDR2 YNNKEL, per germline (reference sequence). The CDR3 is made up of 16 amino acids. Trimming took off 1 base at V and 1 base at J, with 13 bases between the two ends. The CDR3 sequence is CASSQGAGVTNTEAFF. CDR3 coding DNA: TGTGCCAGCAGCCAAGGGGCAGGGGTTACGAACACTGAAGCTTTCTTT.

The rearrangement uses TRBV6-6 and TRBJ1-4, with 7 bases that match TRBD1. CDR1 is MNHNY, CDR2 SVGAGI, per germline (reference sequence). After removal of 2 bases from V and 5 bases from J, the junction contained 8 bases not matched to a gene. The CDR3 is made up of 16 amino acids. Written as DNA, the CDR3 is TGTGCCAGCAGTTACCCGCCGGGACAGCGGAATGAAAAACTGTTTTTT. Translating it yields CASSYPPGQRNEKLFF.

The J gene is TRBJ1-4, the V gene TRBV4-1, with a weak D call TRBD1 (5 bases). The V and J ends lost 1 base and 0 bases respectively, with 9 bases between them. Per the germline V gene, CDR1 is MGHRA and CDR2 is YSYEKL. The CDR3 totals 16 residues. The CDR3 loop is CASSQAGYATNEKLFF. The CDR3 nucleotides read TGCGCCAGCAGCCAAGCAGGGTACGCAACTAATGAAAAACTGTTTTTT.

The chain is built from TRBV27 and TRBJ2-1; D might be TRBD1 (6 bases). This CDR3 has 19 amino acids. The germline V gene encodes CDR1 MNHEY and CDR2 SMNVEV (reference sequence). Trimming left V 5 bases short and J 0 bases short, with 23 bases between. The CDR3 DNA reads TGTGCCAGCAGTACCACTCGACGCGGACAGCCCCGCTCCTACAATGAGCAGTTCTTC. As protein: CASSTTRRGQPRSYNEQFF.

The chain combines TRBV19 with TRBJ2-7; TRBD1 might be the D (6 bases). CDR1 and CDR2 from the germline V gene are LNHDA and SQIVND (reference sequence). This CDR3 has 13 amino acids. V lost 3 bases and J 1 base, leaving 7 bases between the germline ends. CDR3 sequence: CASSIQGSYEQYF. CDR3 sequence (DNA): TGTGCCAGTAGTATCCAGGGGTCCTACGAGCAGTACTTC. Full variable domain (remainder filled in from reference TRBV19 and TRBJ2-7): DGGITQSPKYLFRKEGQNVTLSCEQNLNHDAMYWYRQDPGQGLRLIYYSQIVNDFQKGDIAEGYSVSREKKESFPLTVTSAQKNPTAFYLCASSIQGSYEQYFGPGTRLTVT.

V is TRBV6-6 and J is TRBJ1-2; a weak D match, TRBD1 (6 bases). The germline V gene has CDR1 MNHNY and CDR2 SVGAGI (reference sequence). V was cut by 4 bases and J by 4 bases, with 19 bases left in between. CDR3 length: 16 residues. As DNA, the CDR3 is TGTGCCAGCAGTTCAGAAGGGGGGGGGCTGCGCTATGGCTACACCTTC. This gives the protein CASSSEGGGLRYGYTF.

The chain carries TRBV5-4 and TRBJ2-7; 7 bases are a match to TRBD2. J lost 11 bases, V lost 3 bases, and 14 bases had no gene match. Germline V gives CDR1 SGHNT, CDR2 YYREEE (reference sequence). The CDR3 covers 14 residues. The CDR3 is CASSWEASGDGEYF. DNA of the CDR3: TGTGCCAGCAGCTGGGAGGCCAGCGGGGACGGAGAGTACTTC.

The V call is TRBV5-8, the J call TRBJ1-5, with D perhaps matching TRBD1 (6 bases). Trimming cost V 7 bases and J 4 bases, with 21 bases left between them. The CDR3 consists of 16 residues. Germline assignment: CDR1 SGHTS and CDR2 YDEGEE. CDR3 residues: CASDTPGDSINQPQHF. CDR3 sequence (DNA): TGTGCCAGCGATACTCCAGGGGATTCGATTAATCAGCCCCAGCATTTT.

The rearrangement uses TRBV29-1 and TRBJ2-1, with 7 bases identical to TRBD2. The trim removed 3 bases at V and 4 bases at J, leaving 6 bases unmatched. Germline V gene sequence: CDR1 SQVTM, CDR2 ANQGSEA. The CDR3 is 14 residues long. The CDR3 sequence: CSVDVQRGYNEQFF. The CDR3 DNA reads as TGCAGCGTTGACGTCCAGCGGGGTTACAATGAGCAGTTCTTC.

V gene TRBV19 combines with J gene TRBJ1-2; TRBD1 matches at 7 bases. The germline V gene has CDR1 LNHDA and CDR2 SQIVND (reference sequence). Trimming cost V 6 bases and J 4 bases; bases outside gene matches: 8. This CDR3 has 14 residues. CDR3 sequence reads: CASRESGTAYGYTF. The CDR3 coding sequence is TGTGCCAGTAGAGAGTCCGGGACAGCCTATGGCTACACCTTC.